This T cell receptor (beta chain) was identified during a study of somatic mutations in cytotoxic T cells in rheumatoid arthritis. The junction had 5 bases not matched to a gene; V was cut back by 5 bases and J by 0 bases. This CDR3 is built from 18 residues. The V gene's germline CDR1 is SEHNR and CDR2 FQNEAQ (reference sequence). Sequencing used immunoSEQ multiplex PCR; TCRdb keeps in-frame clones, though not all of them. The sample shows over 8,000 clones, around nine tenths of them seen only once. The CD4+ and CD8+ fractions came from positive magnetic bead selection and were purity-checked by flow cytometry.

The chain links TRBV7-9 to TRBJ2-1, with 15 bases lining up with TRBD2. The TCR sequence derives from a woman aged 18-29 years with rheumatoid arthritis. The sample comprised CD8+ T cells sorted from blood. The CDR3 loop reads CASSHGLAGGSSYNEQFF. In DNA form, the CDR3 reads TGTGCCAGCAGCCACGGACTAGCGGGGGGGAGCTCCTACAATGAGCAGTTCTTC.